The TCR beta chain under discussion was sequenced for a study of early T cells in non-severe SARS-CoV-2 infection. Across the whole study: Sequencing was performed on bulk RNA from unsorted whole blood, leaving chains unpaired.

cDNA molecules, individually, were tagged with unique molecular identifiers. MiXCR, applied by TCRdb to the 5' RACE reads, yields one record per CDR3 protein. The sample has tens of thousands of distinct CDR3 sequences, about 10% seen once. The receptor's source is an adult who was a healthcare worker with PCR-confirmed SARS-CoV-2 infection or an uninfected control (not recorded which). The sequencing here drew on whole blood, taken at baseline.

The CDR3 here is CASILRGLGETQYF. The CDR3 nucleotides are TGTGCCAGCATACTCAGGGGGCTAGGGGAGACCCAGTACTTC. The chain carries TRBV6-1 and TRBJ2-5; 8 positions agree with TRBD1. V was clipped by 7 bases and J by 5 bases; unmatched bases: 9. The CDR3 runs to 14 residues. Germline loops: CDR1 MNHNS, CDR2 SASEGT.